The 2 T cell receptor beta chains below all came from one sample that was sequenced in a study of T cells in Graves' hyperthyroidism and ophthalmopathy. RNA transcripts served as the template for amplifying TCR beta CDR3 regions. Using the HTBI primer set, a first-round RT-PCR was run on the TCR CDR3. TCRdb re-derived calls from the multiplex PCR reads in MiXCR, one entry per CDR3 protein. Of a few hundred thousand distinct CDR3 sequences in the sample, 14% to 15% are singletons; the top ten hold about 33%. What was sequenced was blood. Receptors were obtained from a woman in her 30s with Graves' hyperthyroidism.

This chain connects TRBV5-8 to TRBJ2-5; possible D gene TRBD2, 6 bases. This CDR3 is 14 amino acids long. V shed 2 bases and J shed 5 bases, with 13 bases lying between them. Germline lookup yields CDR1 SGHTS and CDR2 YDEGEE. In DNA form, the CDR3 reads TGTGCCAGCAGCTTAAAATTGGGGAGGGAGACCCAGTACTTC. The encoded protein is CASSLKLGRETQYF. The complete variable domain, with remaining parts taken from reference TRBV5-8 and TRBJ2-5, reads EAGVTQSPTHLIKTRGQQATLRCSPISGHTSVYWYQQALGLGLQFLLWYDEGEERNRGNFPPRFSGRQFPNYSSELNVNALELEDSALYLCASSLKLGRETQYFGPGTRLLVL.

This clonotype has at least ten counts. The V and J genes are TRBV20-1 and TRBJ2-7, with 11 bases aligning to TRBD2. Germline CDR1 and CDR2: DFQATT and SNEGSKA (reference sequence). V gave up 0 bases and J gave up 2 bases; unmatched junction bases: 3. CDR3 size: 15 residues. Written as DNA, the CDR3 is TGCAGTGCTAGAGATGGACTAGCGGGTCCCTACGAGCAGTACTTC. Protein: CSARDGLAGPYEQYF.